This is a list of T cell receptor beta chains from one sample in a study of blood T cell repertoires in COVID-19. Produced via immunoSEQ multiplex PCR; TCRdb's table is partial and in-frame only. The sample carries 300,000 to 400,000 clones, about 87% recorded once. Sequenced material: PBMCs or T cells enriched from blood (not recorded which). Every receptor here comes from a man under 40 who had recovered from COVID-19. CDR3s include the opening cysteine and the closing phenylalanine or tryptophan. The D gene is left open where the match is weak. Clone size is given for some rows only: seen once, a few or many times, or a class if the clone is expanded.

DNA: TGTGCCAGCAGCGTAACAGGACAGGACTCCACAGATACGCAGTATTTT
CDR3: CASSVTGQDSTDTQYF
V: TRBV9
J: TRBJ2-3
size: -
D: TRBD1

DNA: TGTGCCAGCAGTTTCAGGGGGGACAATCAGCCCCAGCATTTT
CDR3: CASSFRGDNQPQHF
V: TRBV28
J: TRBJ1-5
size: -
D: TRBD1

DNA: TGTGCCAGCAGCTCTTTTAAAGGACAGGGTGACTATGGCTACACCTTC
CDR3: CASSSFKGQGDYGYTF
V: TRBV7-9
J: TRBJ1-2
size: -
D: TRBD1

DNA: TGTGCCAGCAGCGCAGATTCACCCCTCCACTTT
CDR3: CASSADSPLHF
V: TRBV7-9
J: TRBJ1-6
size: -
D: -

DNA: TGTGCCAGCAGCCAAGAAGCAGGCGGGGGTGAGCAGTTCTTC
CDR3: CASSQEAGGGEQFF
V: TRBV3-1/TRBV3-2
J: TRBJ2-1
size: -
D: TRBD2

DNA: TGTGCCAGCAGCCCCTCCGGGACAGCGTACCAAGAGACCCAGTACTTC
CDR3: CASSPSGTAYQETQYF
V: TRBV13
J: TRBJ2-5
size: -
D: TRBD1

DNA: TGTGCCAGCAGTTACTCGACAAGAGGAAACACCATATATTTT
CDR3: CASSYSTRGNTIYF
V: TRBV6-5
J: TRBJ1-3
size: once
D: -

DNA: TGCGCCAGCAAGACGGGGGATACGCAGTATTTT
CDR3: CASKTGDTQYF
V: TRBV10-2
J: TRBJ2-3
size: -
D: -

DNA: TGTGCCAGCAGCAGAACAGGGCTGGCCCACACCGGGGAGCTGTTTTTT
CDR3: CASSRTGLAHTGELFF
V: TRBV5-6
J: TRBJ2-2
size: -
D: -

DNA: TGCGCCAGCAGCGCCCGGACAGGTAACAACGAGCAGTACTTC
CDR3: CASSARTGNNEQYF
V: TRBV4-1
J: TRBJ2-7
size: -
D: TRBD1

DNA: TGTGCCAGCACCGATAGCACCTACGAGCAGTACTTC
CDR3: CASTDSTYEQYF
V: TRBV28
J: TRBJ2-7
size: -
D: -

DNA: TGTGCCAGCAGCTTGGGAGTAACAGATACGCAGTATTTT
CDR3: CASSLGVTDTQYF
V: TRBV11-3
J: TRBJ2-3
size: -
D: -

DNA: TGTGCCAGCAGCACAAGTAATTCACCCCTCCACTTT
CDR3: CASSTSNSPLHF
V: TRBV6-5
J: TRBJ1-6
size: -
D: -

DNA: TGTGCCAGCAGCAACGGGACAAACAATCAGCCCCAGCATTTT
CDR3: CASSNGTNNQPQHF
V: TRBV11-2
J: TRBJ1-5
size: -
D: -

DNA: TGTGCCAGTAGTGACAGGGGAACAACTAATGAAAAACTGTTTTTT
CDR3: CASSDRGTTNEKLFF
V: TRBV19
J: TRBJ1-4
size: -
D: TRBD1

DNA: TGCGCCAGCAGTGGGACAGGCAATCAGCCCCAGCATTTT
CDR3: CASSGTGNQPQHF
V: TRBV10-2
J: TRBJ1-5
size: -
D: -

DNA: TGTGCCAGCAGCCCGCGGACTAGCGTTTGGAATACGCAGTATTTT
CDR3: CASSPRTSVWNTQYF
V: TRBV3-1/TRBV3-2
J: TRBJ2-3
size: -
D: TRBD2

DNA: TGTGCCAGCAGCCCAGGACTAGCGGGGGTGAATGAGCAGTTCTTC
CDR3: CASSPGLAGVNEQFF
V: TRBV7-2
J: TRBJ2-1
size: -
D: TRBD2

DNA: TGTGCCAGTAGTGTGGACAGGGCCACAGATACGCAGTATTTT
CDR3: CASSVDRATDTQYF
V: TRBV19
J: TRBJ2-3
size: -
D: TRBD1

DNA: TGTGCCAGCAGCGTTCGGCCCCAAGGGGGCGAGCAGTACTTC
CDR3: CASSVRPQGGEQYF
V: TRBV2
J: TRBJ2-7
size: -
D: -

DNA: TGTGCCAGCAGCCGTGACCAGGAATACTACACCTTC
CDR3: CASSRDQEYYTF
V: TRBV2
J: TRBJ1-2
size: -
D: -

DNA: TGTGCCAGCAGCGACCTGACAGGGACCGGGGAGCTGTTTTTT
CDR3: CASSDLTGTGELFF
V: TRBV6-4
J: TRBJ2-2
size: few
D: TRBD1

DNA: TGTGCCAGCACCTATCCCCATACCGCCTTCTCCTACGAGCAGTACTTC
CDR3: CASTYPHTAFSYEQYF
V: TRBV6-7
J: TRBJ2-7
size: -
D: -

DNA: TGTGCCAGTAGTATAGATCAGGCAGGGTGGGATGAGCAGTTCTTC
CDR3: CASSIDQAGWDEQFF
V: TRBV19
J: TRBJ2-1
size: -
D: -

DNA: TGTGCCAGCAGCCCGGGACAGGGTGGATACGAGCAGTACTTC
CDR3: CASSPGQGGYEQYF
V: TRBV3-1/TRBV3-2
J: TRBJ2-7
size: -
D: TRBD1

DNA: TGCGCCAGCAGTCAACCGGGACAGGACTTCTACGAGCAGTACTTC
CDR3: CASSQPGQDFYEQYF
V: TRBV23-1
J: TRBJ2-7
size: -
D: TRBD1

DNA: TGTGCCAGCAGTTTAAGGTTAGACACTCCGAATCAGCCCCAGCATTTT
CDR3: CASSLRLDTPNQPQHF
V: TRBV28
J: TRBJ1-5
size: -
D: -

DNA: TGTGCCAGCAGTGACAGAGAGACCCAGTACTTC
CDR3: CASSDRETQYF
V: TRBV2
J: TRBJ2-5
size: -
D: -

DNA: TGCGCCAGCAGACCCTCGGGACAGCTCTATGGCTACACCTTC
CDR3: CASRPSGQLYGYTF
V: TRBV5-1
J: TRBJ1-2
size: few
D: TRBD1

DNA: TGTGCCAGCAGCTTAGGTCAGGCGAACTCCTACGAGCAGTACTTC
CDR3: CASSLGQANSYEQYF
V: TRBV11-3
J: TRBJ2-7
size: -
D: -

DNA: TGTGCCAGCAGAGCGGACGGGACAAAGAATGAAAAACTGTTTTTT
CDR3: CASRADGTKNEKLFF
V: TRBV6-5
J: TRBJ1-4
size: -
D: -

DNA: TGTGCCAGCAGCTTGGCAGACTATGGCTACACCTTC
CDR3: CASSLADYGYTF
V: TRBV5-5
J: TRBJ1-2
size: -
D: -

DNA: TGCGCCAGCAGCTTGGGATGGGGCGGCTCTAGCACAGATACGCAGTATTTT
CDR3: CASSLGWGGSSTDTQYF
V: TRBV5-1
J: TRBJ2-3
size: -
D: -

DNA: TGTGCCAGCAGCCCCCACAGTCTCCGCACCAATGAAAAACTGTTTTTT
CDR3: CASSPHSLRTNEKLFF
V: TRBV9
J: TRBJ1-4
size: once
D: -

DNA: TGTGCCAGCAGCCCTTCCCAGCTCGGGGGGACCGGGGAGCTGTTTTTT
CDR3: CASSPSQLGGTGELFF
V: TRBV2
J: TRBJ2-2
size: -
D: TRBD2

DNA: TGTGCCAGCAGCCAAGAGGGACTCTTTTGGGAGACCCAGTACTTC
CDR3: CASSQEGLFWETQYF
V: TRBV14
J: TRBJ2-5
size: -
D: -

DNA: TGTGCCAGCAATGGACAGACTCATAGCAATCAGCCCCAGCATTTT
CDR3: CASNGQTHSNQPQHF
V: TRBV28
J: TRBJ1-5
size: -
D: -

DNA: TGTGCCAGCAGCCACCACCAGACAGGGGACTATGGCTACACCTTC
CDR3: CASSHHQTGDYGYTF
V: TRBV9
J: TRBJ1-2
size: -
D: TRBD1

DNA: TGTGCCAGCAGCCCATCCACAGATACGCAGTATTTT
CDR3: CASSPSTDTQYF
V: TRBV3-1/TRBV3-2
J: TRBJ2-3
size: -
D: -

DNA: TGTGCCAGCAGTTACTCGATGAACAGAGAAGAGACCCAGTACTTC
CDR3: CASSYSMNREETQYF
V: TRBV6-5
J: TRBJ2-5
size: -
D: -

DNA: TGTGCCAGCAGTGATATGTCAGGGCTGGATCAGCCCCAGCATTTT
CDR3: CASSDMSGLDQPQHF
V: TRBV6-1
J: TRBJ1-5
size: -
D: -

DNA: TGTGCCAGCAGCTTGGCGACAGGGGGCCTCTATGGCTACACCTTC
CDR3: CASSLATGGLYGYTF
V: TRBV5-4
J: TRBJ1-2
size: -
D: TRBD1

DNA: TGTGCCAGCAGTTTCCAGGGGGCGGGGGAGCAGTACTTC
CDR3: CASSFQGAGEQYF
V: TRBV12-3/TRBV12-4
J: TRBJ2-7
size: -
D: TRBD1

DNA: TGCAGCGTTGACTTAGCGGGGGCCGCGGATACGCAGTATTTT
CDR3: CSVDLAGAADTQYF
V: TRBV29-1
J: TRBJ2-3
size: once
D: TRBD2

DNA: TGCGCCAGCAGTGGACAGGCCCCTATGAACACTGAAGCTTTCTTT
CDR3: CASSGQAPMNTEAFF
V: TRBV10-1
J: TRBJ1-1
size: -
D: -

DNA: TGTGCCAGCAGCCCCCCGGACAGGAGCACAGATACGCAGTATTTT
CDR3: CASSPPDRSTDTQYF
V: TRBV28
J: TRBJ2-3
size: -
D: TRBD1

DNA: TGTGCCAGCAGTCGGGGGACTAGCGGGGGATTGGCAGATACGCAGTATTTT
CDR3: CASSRGTSGGLADTQYF
V: TRBV7-6
J: TRBJ2-3
size: -
D: TRBD2

DNA: TGTGCCAGCAGCCAAGAACGGTATAGCAATCAGCCCCAGCATTTT
CDR3: CASSQERYSNQPQHF
V: TRBV4-2
J: TRBJ1-5
size: -
D: -

DNA: TGTGCCAGCAGTTGGTCACAGGGGTACGAGCAGTACTTC
CDR3: CASSWSQGYEQYF
V: TRBV6-2/TRBV6-3
J: TRBJ2-7
size: -
D: TRBD1

DNA: TGTGCCAGCAGAGACAGCCAGACCCAGTACTTC
CDR3: CASRDSQTQYF
V: TRBV2
J: TRBJ2-5
size: -
D: -

DNA: TGTGCCAGTACTACAGGGAGTAGCAATCAGCCCCAGCATTTT
CDR3: CASTTGSSNQPQHF
V: TRBV19
J: TRBJ1-5
size: -
D: -

DNA: TGCAGCGTTGATGGACAGGGGTCTAACTATGGCTACACCTTC
CDR3: CSVDGQGSNYGYTF
V: TRBV29-1
J: TRBJ1-2
size: -
D: TRBD1

DNA: TGTGCCAGCAAGAGGACAGGGGGCACTGAAGCTTTCTTT
CDR3: CASKRTGGTEAFF
V: TRBV11-3
J: TRBJ1-1
size: -
D: TRBD1

DNA: TGTGCCAGCAGTTCTCCTACTAGCGGTAGCACAGATACGCAGTATTTT
CDR3: CASSSPTSGSTDTQYF
V: TRBV27
J: TRBJ2-3
size: -
D: TRBD2

DNA: TGTGCCAGCAGTGAGTCAGGGGGATATGGCTACACCTTC
CDR3: CASSESGGYGYTF
V: TRBV2
J: TRBJ1-2
size: -
D: TRBD1

DNA: TGTGCCATCAGTGGTGGGGACAGATACAATCAGCCCCAGCATTTT
CDR3: CAISGGDRYNQPQHF
V: TRBV10-3
J: TRBJ1-5
size: -
D: TRBD1

DNA: TGCAGCGTTCTGTTGACAACGAACACCGGGGAGCTGTTTTTT
CDR3: CSVLLTTNTGELFF
V: TRBV29-1
J: TRBJ2-2
size: once
D: -

DNA: TGTGCCAGCAGTTTGCAAGTCCTAGGGGCCCAGGGTTCACCCCTCCACTTT
CDR3: CASSLQVLGAQGSPLHF
V: TRBV27
J: TRBJ1-6
size: -
D: -